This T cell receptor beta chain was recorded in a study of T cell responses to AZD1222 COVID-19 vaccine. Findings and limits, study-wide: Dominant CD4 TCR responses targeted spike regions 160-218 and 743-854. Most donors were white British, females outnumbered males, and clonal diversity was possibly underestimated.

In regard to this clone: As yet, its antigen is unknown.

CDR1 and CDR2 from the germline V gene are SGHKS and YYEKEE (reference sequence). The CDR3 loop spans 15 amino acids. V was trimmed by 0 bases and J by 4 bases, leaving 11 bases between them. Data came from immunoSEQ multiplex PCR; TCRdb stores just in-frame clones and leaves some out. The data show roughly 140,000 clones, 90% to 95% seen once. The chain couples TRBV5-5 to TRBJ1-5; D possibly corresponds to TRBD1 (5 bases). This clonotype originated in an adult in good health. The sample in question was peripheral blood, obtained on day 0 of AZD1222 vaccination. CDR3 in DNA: TGTGCCAGCAGCTTGGGGCAGGGAGAAAATCAGCCCCAGCATTTT. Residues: CASSLGQGENQPQHF.